Listed below are T cell receptor beta chains from one sample, sequenced in a study of T cells after posttransplantation cyclophosphamide. Repertoires were generated with immunoSEQ multiplex PCR, while TCRdb's copy carries only in-frame clones and drops some. The sample shows about 15,000 clones, none of them appearing just once. Material: PBMCs, obtained 950 to 1,200 days after allogeneic stem cell transplant with posttransplant cyclophosphamide. Receptors originate from a female patient aged 40-50 years who received an allogeneic stem cell transplant from a related donor, was CMV-positive, and had no GVHD. Some T cells may possibly be graft donor cells. Each CDR3 is given with its conserved first and last residue. A D gene is named only where the DNA matches it firmly. Where a row states a size, it is once, few, many or the class of an expanded clone; other rows omit it.

v_gene	d_gene	j_gene	abundance	CDR3nt	CDR3aa
TRBV25-1	TRBD2	TRBJ2-7	NA	TGTGCCAGCAGTGAATCTGGGGGGGTGTCGGACGAGCAGTACTTC	CASSESGGVSDEQYF
TRBV5-6	NA	TRBJ1-2	many	TGTGCCAGCAGCTTGGAATGGGGAGCGAACTATGGCTACACCTTC	CASSLEWGANYGYTF
TRBV6-1	NA	TRBJ1-2	few	TGTGCCAGCAGGGGAGGGCAGGTCCTCCTTTATGGCTACACCTTC	CASRGGQVLLYGYTF
TRBV5-1	NA	TRBJ1-4	many	TGCGCCAGCAGCTTGGACGGAGGGGATGAAAAACTGTTTTTT	CASSLDGGDEKLFF
TRBV25-1	NA	TRBJ1-1	NA	TGTGCCAGCAGTGAATACAGTACTGACTCTGAAGCTTTCTTT	CASSEYSTDSEAFF
TRBV27	TRBD1	TRBJ1-5	many	TGTGCCAGCAGTTTTCGGTCTCAGGGACAGGGTCAGCCCCAGCATTTT	CASSFRSQGQGQPQHF
TRBV7-2	NA	TRBJ1-3	many	TGTGCCAGCAGCTTAGATGGACAGAGCGGAAACACCATATATTTT	CASSLDGQSGNTIYF
TRBV18	NA	TRBJ2-7	many	TGTGCCAGCTCACGACATGAGTACCCTAACGAGCAGTACTTC	CASSRHEYPNEQYF
TRBV27	NA	TRBJ1-5	many	TGTGCCAGCAGTTTATCGCACCAAGCATCGGCCCAGCATTTT	CASSLSHQASAQHF
TRBV7-4	TRBD1	TRBJ1-5	many	TGTGCCAGCAGCTCTCCTCAAAATAGCCAGGGGGTAAATCAGCCCCAGCATTTT	CASSSPQNSQGVNQPQHF
TRBV5-1	TRBD2	TRBJ2-3	many	TGCGCCAGCAGCTCCCCGGTTGGCGGGGGGGGTGCGCGAGATACGCAGTATTTT	CASSSPVGGGGARDTQYF
TRBV4-1	TRBD2	TRBJ2-5	many	TGCGCCAGCAGCCAAGATCAAACCGGGACTAGCGGGGGGCCTTTCCGAGAGACCCAGTACTTC	CASSQDQTGTSGGPFRETQYF
TRBV2	NA	TRBJ2-7	NA	TGTGCCAGCAGTGAAGCGCTACAGGGATTGTCCTACGAGCAGTACTTC	CASSEALQGLSYEQYF
TRBV6-5	TRBD1	TRBJ2-5	NA	TGTGCCAGCCGACAGGGGCTGGGTTGGGAGACCCAGTACTTC	CASRQGLGWETQYF
TRBV5-1	TRBD1	TRBJ1-6	many	TGCGCCAGCAGCTTGGCGTCAGGGGGTGTTTCACCCCTCCACTTT	CASSLASGGVSPLHF
TRBV18	NA	TRBJ2-7	few	TGTGCCAGCTCACCAGGACAGTACGAGCAGTACTTC	CASSPGQYEQYF
TRBV19	TRBD1	TRBJ1-2	many	TGTGCCAGTATGGGGACAGGGGAATACTATGGCTACACCTTC	CASMGTGEYYGYTF
TRBV29-1	TRBD2	TRBJ2-1	many	TGCAGCGTTGAACCCGTTAAGCGGGGGGTAAACAATGAGCAGTTCTTC	CSVEPVKRGVNNEQFF
TRBV6-1	NA	TRBJ2-7	NA	TGTGCCAGCAGTGAAGGTGAGGAAGTGAACGAGCAGTACTTC	CASSEGEEVNEQYF
TRBV5-1	TRBD1	TRBJ1-1	many	TGCGCCAGCACCAGGACAGGGAGGTCGAACACTGAAGCTTTCTTT	CASTRTGRSNTEAFF
TRBV11-2	NA	TRBJ1-1	many	TGTGCCAGCAGCTTAGTGGGGGGACTGAACACTGAAGCTTTCTTT	CASSLVGGLNTEAFF
TRBV12-5	NA	TRBJ2-7	few	TGTGCTAGTGGTTTGGTACTCGAGCAGTACTTC	CASGLVLEQYF
TRBV5-8	NA	TRBJ2-7	many	TGTGCCAGCACCTTGACAGGCCCATCCTACGAGCAGTACTTC	CASTLTGPSYEQYF
TRBV11-2	NA	TRBJ2-3	many	TGTGCCAGCAGCTGGGGACTTGTAGATACGCAGTATTTT	CASSWGLVDTQYF
TRBV9	TRBD2	TRBJ2-5	many	TGTGCCAGCAGCGCCTTCCTAGCGGGGGAAGAGACCCAGTACTTC	CASSAFLAGEETQYF
TRBV4-1	NA	TRBJ2-5	few	TGCGCCAGCAGCCAAGATCGAACAGCCCAAGAGACCCAGTACTTC	CASSQDRTAQETQYF
TRBV6-1	NA	TRBJ1-6	many	TGTGCCAGCAGTGAAGCGACCACTACACCCCTCCACTTT	CASSEATTTPLHF
TRBV6-1	TRBD2	TRBJ2-1	many	TGTGCCAGCAGTGTAGGGGCGGGGGGGCCCTATGAGCAGTTCTTC	CASSVGAGGPYEQFF
TRBV9	TRBD1	TRBJ2-7	NA	TGTGCCAGTTGCATCAGACAGGGGACGGCATACGAGCAGTACTTC	CASCIRQGTAYEQYF
TRBV5-4	TRBD1	TRBJ2-3	many	TGTGCCAGCAGTCGAGCGACAGGGGGCCGCACAGATACGCAGTATTTT	CASSRATGGRTDTQYF
TRBV19	NA	TRBJ2-7	few	TGTGCCAGTACGAGTTCTCGGGGCGAGCAGTACTTC	CASTSSRGEQYF
TRBV7-3	NA	TRBJ2-3	many	TGTGCCAGCAGCCCGACCCCAGGGTATACGCAGTATTTT	CASSPTPGYTQYF
TRBV27	TRBD2	TRBJ2-1	few	TGTGCCAGCAGTAGACAGCGGGGAAGCTCCTACAATGAGCAGTTCTTC	CASSRQRGSSYNEQFF
TRBV29-1	NA	TRBJ1-1	few	TGCAGCGTTGAAACAGGGAACACTGAAGCTTTCTTT	CSVETGNTEAFF
TRBV27	TRBD2	TRBJ2-7	many	TGTGCCAGCAGTACCCTCTACCTAGCGGGGGTATCCTACGAGCAGTACTTC	CASSTLYLAGVSYEQYF
TRBV4-3	NA	TRBJ1-3	many	TGCGCCAGCAGCCAAGCGCGGGTCAGTGGAAACACCATATATTTT	CASSQARVSGNTIYF
TRBV5-4	NA	TRBJ1-2	many	TGTGCCAGCAGCTCGCAGGTCGTGGATGGCTACACCTTC	CASSSQVVDGYTF
TRBV5-1	NA	TRBJ1-4	many	TGCGCCAGCAGCTGGACTGCACCTACTAATGAAAAACTGTTTTTT	CASSWTAPTNEKLFF
TRBV2	NA	TRBJ1-5	many	TGTGCCAGCAGATACAGGGCTTTCGGCAATCAGCCCCAGCATTTT	CASRYRAFGNQPQHF
TRBV19	TRBD1	TRBJ1-2	many	TGTGCCAGTCTTCCTCCACTGGACAGGGGGGATCACGGCTACACCTTC	CASLPPLDRGDHGYTF
TRBV9	NA	TRBJ2-7	few	TGTGCCAGCATCATCAGACAGAGGACGGCCTACGAGCAGTACTTC	CASIIRQRTAYEQYF
TRBV5-6	NA	TRBJ2-7	many	TGTGCCAGCAGCCCTGACACCTACGAGCAGTACTTC	CASSPDTYEQYF